A single sample is the source of the 23 T cell receptor beta chains below, sequenced in a study of regulatory T cells in long-lasting Graves disease. Construction of the TCR beta libraries employed iRepertoire HTBI primers in conjunction with Arm-PCR of CDR3 regions. TCRdb recomputed calls from the multiplex PCR reads with MiXCR, one row per CDR3 protein. The sample includes around 430,000 distinct CDR3 sequences, 22% of them seen just once. Sample time point: persistent/refractory GD, antithyroid drugs over 5 years with positive TRAb. TCR sequences were obtained from RNA taken from PBMCs. This sample comprised peripheral blood mononuclear cells (PBMCs), obtained when the disease was refractory, from a patient treated with antithyroid drugs. Receptor source: a female donor with Graves disease.

This clonotype has ten or more counts. V is TRBV20-1 and J is TRBJ2-5, with D uncertain. V shed 0 bases and J shed 2 bases, with 13 bases lying between them. The CDR3 covers 15 residues. Germline values: CDR1 DFQATT, CDR2 SNEGSKA (reference sequence). The CDR3: CSARDRVRSQETQYF. CDR3 nucleotides: TGCAGTGCTAGAGATCGGGTCAGGTCGCAAGAGACCCAGTACTTC.

A remark on this clonotype: A much larger clonotype is one base distant, so this may be a read error. The V gene is TRBV11-2, the J gene TRBJ1-1; 8 bases are a match to TRBD1. CDR1 and CDR2 (germline): SGHAT, FQNNGV. The V and J ends lost 5 bases and 6 bases, in that order; junction bases with no gene match: 14. The CDR3 extends over 16 amino acids. The CDR3 loop reads CASSTNMGNRGAEAFF. The CDR3 nucleotides read TGTGCCAGCAGCACTAACATGGGCAACAGGGGGGCTGAAGCTTTCTTT. Complete variable domain (other parts from reference TRBV11-2 and TRBJ1-1): EAGVAQSPRYKIIEKRQSVAFWCNPISGHATLYWYQQILGQGPKLLIQFQNNGVVDDSQLPKDRFSAERLKGVDSTLKIQPAKLEDSAVYLCASSTNMGNRGAEAFFGQGTRLTVV.

This clonotype was recorded at least ten times. The genes are TRBV28 and TRBJ1-2; D perhaps matches TRBD1 (5 bases). The ends were cut back, 5 bases at V and 7 bases at J, with 17 bases in the middle. The CDR3 runs 14 residues. CDR1 and CDR2 from the germline V gene are MDHEN and SYDVKM. The CDR3 coding sequence is TGTGCCAGCAGTCCCCAGGGTGGGTTAAGTGGCTACACCTTC. It is translated as CASSPQGGLSGYTF.

DNA of the CDR3: TGTGCCAGCAGCTTCTCCGTAGCGGGAGATCGGGAGACCCAGTACTTC. It translates to CASSFSVAGDRETQYF. The chain couples TRBV5-4 to TRBJ2-5, with 9 bases fitting TRBD2. The CDR3 consists of 16 residues. V trimming: 2 bases; J trimming: 5 bases; junction bases outside the gene matches: 10. Germline lookup yields CDR1 SGHNT and CDR2 YYREEE (reference sequence).

This clonotype was seen at least ten times. This chain links TRBV6-1 with TRBJ2-7; D unresolved. V lost 6 bases and J lost 4, with 7 bases in between. The CDR3 runs 11 residues. Germline V gives CDR1 MNHNS, CDR2 SASEGT. The CDR3 is CASRRQYEQYF. CDR3 DNA sequence: TGTGCCAGCAGGCGACAATACGAGCAGTACTTC.

This clonotype was seen repeatedly, ten times or more. The chain uses TRBV28 and TRBJ1-5; D remains ambiguous. Trimming cost V 5 bases and J 7 bases, with 15 bases left between them. This CDR3 contains 14 residues. The germline V gene has CDR1 MDHEN and CDR2 SYDVKM. The CDR3 region is CASSPLWFRQPQHF. The CDR3, as DNA: TGTGCCAGCAGTCCTTTGTGGTTCAGACAGCCCCAGCATTTT.

Worth noting for this clonotype: This sequence may be a read error, since a much larger clone differs from it by one base. This chain links TRBV6-1 with TRBJ1-6, with 7 bases fitting TRBD1. The CDR3 sequence is 17 residues long. In germline, CDR1 is MNHNS, CDR2 SASEGT. DNA of the CDR3: TGTGCCAGCAGCTCCCCCGCTCGGACAGGCCCTGAGGCGGTAGCTTCCTTT. Translating gives CASSSPARTGPEAVASF.

This clonotype was counted a few times. The chain joins TRBV20-1 to TRBJ2-2; 8 positions agree with TRBD2. CDR3 size: 15 residues. Per germline, CDR1 DFQATT and CDR2 SNEGSKA (reference sequence). In nucleotides, the CDR3 is TGCAGCGCAGCGAGCGGGGGAACGAACACCGGGGAGCTGTTTTTT. Translating it yields CSAASGGTNTGELFF.

Ten or more counts support this clonotype. The chain couples TRBV30 to TRBJ2-5, with D perhaps matching TRBD2 (5 bases). V was shortened by 2 bases and J by 3 bases, with 10 bases between the two germline ends. Germline assignment: CDR1 GTSNPN and CDR2 SVGIG (reference sequence). The CDR3 sequence is 13 residues long. The CDR3 DNA reads as TGTGCCTGGAGTCTAGCTTTGGAAGAGACCCAGTACTTC. It codes for CAWSLALEETQYF.

Many counts were recorded for this clonotype. The chain uses TRBV2 and TRBJ2-7, with TRBD2 matching 11 bases. The germline V gene encodes CDR1 SNHLY and CDR2 FYNNEI. The CDR3 runs 15 residues. With V trimmed by 6 bases and J by 2 bases, 6 bases remained unmatched. CDR3 loop: CASSRVSGGAYEQYF. The CDR3 DNA is TGTGCCAGCAGCAGAGTTAGCGGGGGGGCCTACGAGCAGTACTTC. The whole variable domain, filled in from reference TRBV2 and TRBJ2-7, reads EPEVTQTPSHQVTQMGQEVILRCVPISNHLYFYWYRQILGQKVEFLVSFYNNEISEKSEIFDDQFSVERPDGSNFTLKIRSTKLEDSAMYFCASSRVSGGAYEQYFGPGTRLTVT.

The V gene is TRBV19, the J gene TRBJ1-1; 8 nucleotides match TRBD1. The J segment lost 7 bases and the V segment lost 4 bases, leaving 8 bases of the junction unmatched. Germline values: CDR1 LNHDA, CDR2 SQIVND (reference sequence). The CDR3 is 14 amino acids. In DNA, the CDR3 is TGTGCCAGTAGTAAAACAGGGGGTTGGAGTGAAGCTTTCTTT. This sequence encodes CASSKTGGWSEAFF.

The chain employs TRBV4-3 and TRBJ2-3, with 11 bases aligning to TRBD1. There are 15 residues in the CDR3. V was pared by 6 bases and J by 0 bases, with 2 bases of the junction left unmatched. Germline CDR1 is LGHNA and CDR2 is YSLEER. The CDR3 region is CASRDRGRSTDTQYF. DNA of the CDR3: TGCGCCAGCAGGGACAGGGGGCGCAGCACAGATACGCAGTATTTT.

This clonotype was counted between two and nine times. The chain combines TRBV7-9 with TRBJ2-2; D may be TRBD2 (6 bases). With 5 bases removed from V and 3 bases from J, the gap between germline ends came to 16 bases. The V gene's germline CDR1 is SEHNR and CDR2 FQNEAQ (reference sequence). The CDR3 consists of 16 residues. CDR3 protein: CASSHNTSPYTGELFF. The CDR3 region has the DNA TGTGCCAGCAGCCACAATACTAGCCCCTACACCGGGGAGCTGTTTTTT. Full variable domain (rest looked up from reference TRBV7-9 and TRBJ2-2): DTGVSQNPRHKITKRGQNVTFRCDPISEHNRLYWYRQTLGQGPEFLTYFQNEAQLEKSRLLSDRFSAERPKGSFSTLEIQRTEQGDSAMYLCASSHNTSPYTGELFFGEGSRLTVL.

The chain links TRBV20-1 to TRBJ1-1, with TRBD1 matching over 7 bases. V was clipped by 3 bases and J by 3 bases; unmatched bases: 7. From germline, CDR1 is DFQATT and CDR2 SNEGSKA (reference sequence). CDR3 length equals 14 residues. CDR3 amino acids: CSARNRGWDTEAFF. CDR3 sequence (DNA): TGCAGTGCTAGGAACAGGGGTTGGGACACTGAAGCTTTCTTT.

This clonotype came up many times. The chain uses TRBV20-1 and TRBJ2-5, with D perhaps matching TRBD2 (5 bases). This CDR3 has 14 amino acids. Trimming shortened V by 3 bases and J by 1 base, and 12 bases separated the two germline ends. Per the germline V gene, CDR1 is DFQATT and CDR2 is SNEGSKA (reference sequence). Here the CDR3 reads CSASAPDSQETQYF. For the CDR3, the DNA is TGCAGTGCTAGCGCTCCGGACTCCCAAGAGACCCAGTACTTC.

This clonotype was detected only a few times. V and J are TRBV28 and TRBJ2-1; tentatively, D is TRBD2 (6 bases). Trimming stripped 6 bases from V and 0 bases from J, with 12 bases between. The CDR3 runs to 15 residues. Germline lookup yields CDR1 MDHEN and CDR2 SYDVKM. CDR3 in DNA: TGTGCCAGCAGCCTCCCGGGGGTCTCCTACAATGAGCAGTTCTTC. It codes for CASSLPGVSYNEQFF. Filled out from reference TRBV28 and TRBJ2-1, the complete variable domain reads DVKVTQSSRYLVKRTGEKVFLECVQDMDHENMFWYRQDPGLGLRLIYFSYDVKMKEKGDIPEGYSVSREKKERFSLILESASTNQTSMYLCASSLPGVSYNEQFFGPGTRLTVL.

The chain recombines TRBV29-1 with TRBJ1-1; D perhaps matches TRBD1 (5 bases). V dropped 0 bases and J dropped 6 bases, with 8 bases sitting between them. CDR1 is SQVTM, CDR2 ANQGSEA, per germline. This CDR3 comprises 12 residues. CDR3 protein: CSVEDLRAEAFF. CDR3 coding DNA: TGCAGCGTTGAAGATCTCAGGGCTGAAGCTTTCTTT.

This chain links TRBV11-3 with TRBJ2-3; D is possibly TRBD1 (7 bases). The CDR3 extends over 16 amino acids. Germline-derived CDR1 and CDR2 are SGHNT and YENEEA. The ends were cut back, 1 base at V and 3 bases at J, with 14 bases in the middle. CDR3 DNA: TGTGCCAGCAGCTTAGGGAGGGGGACAGTAACAGATACGCAGTATTTT. Translated, it gives CASSLGRGTVTDTQYF.

This clonotype was observed a few times. V is TRBV6-2 or TRBV6-3 and J is TRBJ2-7; 10 nucleotides align to TRBD2. With 6 bases clipped from V and 9 bases from J, the junction kept 17 bases outside the gene matches. Germline V lookup: CDR1 MNHEY, CDR2 SVGEGT. This CDR3 has 16 amino acids. CDR3 DNA sequence: TGTGCCAGCAGAGGACTAGCGGACTCCCGAGGGGTTTTGCAGTACTTC. Protein sequence: CASRGLADSRGVLQYF.

This clonotype was recorded at least ten times. The chain recombines TRBV6-1 with TRBJ1-5; 10 positions agree with TRBD1. The V and J ends lost 6 bases and 2 bases, in that order; junction bases with no gene match: 7. CDR3 length equals 16 residues. Looked up from germline, CDR1 is MNHNS and CDR2 is SASEGT. For the CDR3, the DNA is TGTGCCAGCAGCTCACTGACAGGGGGCGGCAATCAGCCCCAGCATTTT. It codes for CASSSLTGGGNQPQHF.

The chain joins TRBV4-1 to TRBJ2-7, with D perhaps TRBD1 (5 bases). Germline V gives CDR1 MGHRA, CDR2 YSYEKL. This CDR3 contains 16 residues. V shed 6 bases and J shed 1 base, with 19 bases lying between them. The CDR3 here is CASRQSLRASSYEQYF. The DNA of the CDR3 is TGCGCCAGCAGGCAGTCCCTCAGGGCATCATCCTACGAGCAGTACTTC.

In this sample, this clonotype turned up a few times. The V gene is TRBV19, the J gene TRBJ1-6; 7 positions match TRBD1. V was clipped by 1 base and J by 6 bases; unmatched bases: 6. The germline CDR1 and CDR2 sequences are LNHDA and SQIVND (reference sequence). CDR3 size: 16 residues. This CDR3 reads CASSIVGYRGNSPLHF. CDR3 coding DNA: TGTGCCAGTAGTATAGTAGGATACAGGGGTAATTCACCCCTCCACTTT.

In its sample, this clonotype was seen many times. The V call is TRBV7-2, the J call TRBJ1-6; the D is unclear. From germline, CDR1 is SGHTA and CDR2 FQGNSA. The V end was cut by 0 bases, the J end by 10 bases, with 16 bases between. This CDR3 region has 16 residues. The CDR3 nucleotides are TGTGCCAGCAGCTTAGCGAGAGGAGTTATAAGCTCACCCCTCCACTTT. This gives the protein CASSLARGVISSPLHF.